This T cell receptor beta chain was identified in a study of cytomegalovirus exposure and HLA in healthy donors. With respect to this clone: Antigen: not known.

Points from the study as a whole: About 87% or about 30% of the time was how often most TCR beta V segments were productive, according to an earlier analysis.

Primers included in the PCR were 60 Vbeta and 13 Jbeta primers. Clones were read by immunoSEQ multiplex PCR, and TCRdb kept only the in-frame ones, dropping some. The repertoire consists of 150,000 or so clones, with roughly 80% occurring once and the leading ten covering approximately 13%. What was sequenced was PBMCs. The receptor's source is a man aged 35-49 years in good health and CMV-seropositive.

This CDR3 reads CASSQDSGAHNEQFF. CDR3 DNA sequence: TGTGCCAGCAGCCAAGACTCGGGAGCCCACAATGAGCAGTTCTTC. The chain combines TRBV4-2 with TRBJ2-1, with TRBD2 as a possible D gene (6 bases). The germline V gene has CDR1 LGHNA and CDR2 YNFKEQ. The CDR3 is 15 amino acids. Trimming left V 0 bases short and J 5 bases short, with 11 bases between.